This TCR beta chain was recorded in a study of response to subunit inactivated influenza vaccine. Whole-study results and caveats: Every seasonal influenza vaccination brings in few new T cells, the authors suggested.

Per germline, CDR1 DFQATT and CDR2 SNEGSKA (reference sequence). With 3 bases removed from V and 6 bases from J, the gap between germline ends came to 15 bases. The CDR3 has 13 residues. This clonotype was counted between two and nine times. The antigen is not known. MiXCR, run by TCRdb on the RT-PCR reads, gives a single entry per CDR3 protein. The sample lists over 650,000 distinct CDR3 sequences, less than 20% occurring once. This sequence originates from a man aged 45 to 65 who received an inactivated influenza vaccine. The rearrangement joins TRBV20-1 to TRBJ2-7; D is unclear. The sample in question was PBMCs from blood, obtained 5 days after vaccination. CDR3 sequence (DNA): TGCAGTGCTAGTGTCGTCGCGGCCGGCGAGCAGTACTTC. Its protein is CSASVVAAGEQYF.